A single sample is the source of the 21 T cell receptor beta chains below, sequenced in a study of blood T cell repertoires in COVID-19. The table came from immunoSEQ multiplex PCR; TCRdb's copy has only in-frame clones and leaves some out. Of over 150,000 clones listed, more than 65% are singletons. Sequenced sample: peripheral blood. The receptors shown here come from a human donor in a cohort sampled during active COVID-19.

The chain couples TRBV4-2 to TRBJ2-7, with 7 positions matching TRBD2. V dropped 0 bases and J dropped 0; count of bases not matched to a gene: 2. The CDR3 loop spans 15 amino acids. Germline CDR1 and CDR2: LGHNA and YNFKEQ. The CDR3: CASSQELAASYEQYF. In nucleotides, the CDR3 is TGTGCCAGCAGCCAAGAGCTAGCGGCCTCCTACGAGCAGTACTTC.

The CDR3 sequence is CASSSDRVVDIGSYNEQFF. The CDR3 DNA follows: TGTGCCAGCAGCTCCGACAGGGTTGTCGACATAGGCTCCTACAATGAGCAGTTCTTC. The chain couples TRBV5-6 to TRBJ2-1, with 7 bases aligning to TRBD1. Looked up from germline, CDR1 is SGHDT and CDR2 is YYEEEE. CDR3 size: 19 residues. The V gene end was trimmed by 3 bases and the J gene end by 0 bases; junction bases not matched to a gene: 15.

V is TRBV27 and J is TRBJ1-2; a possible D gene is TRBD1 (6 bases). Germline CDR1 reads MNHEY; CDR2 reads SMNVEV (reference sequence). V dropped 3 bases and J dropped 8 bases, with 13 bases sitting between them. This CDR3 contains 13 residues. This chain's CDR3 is CASSLVQGNGYTF. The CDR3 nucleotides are TGTGCCAGCAGTTTGGTACAGGGAAACGGCTACACCTTC.

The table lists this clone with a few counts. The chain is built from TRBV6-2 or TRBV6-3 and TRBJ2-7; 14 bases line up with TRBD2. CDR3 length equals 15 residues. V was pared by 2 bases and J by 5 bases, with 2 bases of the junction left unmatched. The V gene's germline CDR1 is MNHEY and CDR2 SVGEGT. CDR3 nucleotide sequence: TGTGCCAGCAGTTACGGGACTAGCGGGAGCGACGAGCAGTACTTC. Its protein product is CASSYGTSGSDEQYF.

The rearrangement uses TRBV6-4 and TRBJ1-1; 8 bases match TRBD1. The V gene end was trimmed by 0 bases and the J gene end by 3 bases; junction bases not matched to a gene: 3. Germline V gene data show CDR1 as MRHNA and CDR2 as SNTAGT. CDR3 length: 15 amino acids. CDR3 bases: TGTGCCAGCAGTGACTCAGAGGACAGGGACACTGAAGCTTTCTTT. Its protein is CASSDSEDRDTEAFF.

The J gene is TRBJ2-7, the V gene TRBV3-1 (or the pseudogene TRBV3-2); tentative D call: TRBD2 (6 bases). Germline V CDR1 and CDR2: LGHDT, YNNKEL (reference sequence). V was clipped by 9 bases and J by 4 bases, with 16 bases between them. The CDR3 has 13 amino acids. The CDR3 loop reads CASRGTSAYEQYF. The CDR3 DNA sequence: TGTGCCAGTAGAGGGACTTCCGCGTACGAGCAGTACTTC.

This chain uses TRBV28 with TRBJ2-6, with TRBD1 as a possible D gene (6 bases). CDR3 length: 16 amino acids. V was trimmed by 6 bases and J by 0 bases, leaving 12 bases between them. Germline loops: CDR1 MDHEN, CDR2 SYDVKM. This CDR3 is CASSTGHRSGANVLTF. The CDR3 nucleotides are TGTGCCAGCAGCACGGGACACCGCTCTGGGGCCAACGTCCTGACTTTC.

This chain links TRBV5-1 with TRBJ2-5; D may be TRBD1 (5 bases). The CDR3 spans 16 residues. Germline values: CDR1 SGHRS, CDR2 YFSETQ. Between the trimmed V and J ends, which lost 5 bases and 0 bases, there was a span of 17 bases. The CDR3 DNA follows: TGCGCCAGCAGTCCTCTGGGGCCGTCGTACCAAGAGACCCAGTACTTC. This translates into CASSPLGPSYQETQYF.

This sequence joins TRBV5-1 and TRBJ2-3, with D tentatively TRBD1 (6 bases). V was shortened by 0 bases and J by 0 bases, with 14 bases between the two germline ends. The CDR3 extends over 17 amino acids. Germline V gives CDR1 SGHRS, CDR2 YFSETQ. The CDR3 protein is CASSLVQGHYSTDTQYF. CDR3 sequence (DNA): TGCGCCAGCAGCTTGGTACAGGGCCATTATAGCACAGATACGCAGTATTTT.

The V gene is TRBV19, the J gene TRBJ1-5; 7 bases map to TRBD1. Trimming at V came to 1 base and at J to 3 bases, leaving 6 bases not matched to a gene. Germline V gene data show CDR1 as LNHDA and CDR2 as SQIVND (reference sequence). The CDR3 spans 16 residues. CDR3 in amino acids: CASSIASTGVNQPQHF. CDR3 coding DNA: TGTGCCAGTAGTATAGCCTCCACAGGGGTCAATCAGCCCCAGCATTTT.

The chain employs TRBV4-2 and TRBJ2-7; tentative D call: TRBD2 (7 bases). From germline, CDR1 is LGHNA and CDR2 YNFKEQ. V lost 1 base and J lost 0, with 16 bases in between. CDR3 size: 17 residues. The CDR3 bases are TGTGCCAGCAGCCAAGTTGGGGGGCGGGGGAGCTCCTACGAGCAGTACTTC. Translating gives CASSQVGGRGSSYEQYF.

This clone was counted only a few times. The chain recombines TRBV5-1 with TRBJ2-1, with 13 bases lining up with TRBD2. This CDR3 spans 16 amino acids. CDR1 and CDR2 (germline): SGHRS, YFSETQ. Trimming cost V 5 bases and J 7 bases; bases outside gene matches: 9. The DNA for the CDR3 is TGCGCCAGCAGGGACGAACCGGGACTAGCGGGGAATGAGCAGTTCTTC. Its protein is CASRDEPGLAGNEQFF.

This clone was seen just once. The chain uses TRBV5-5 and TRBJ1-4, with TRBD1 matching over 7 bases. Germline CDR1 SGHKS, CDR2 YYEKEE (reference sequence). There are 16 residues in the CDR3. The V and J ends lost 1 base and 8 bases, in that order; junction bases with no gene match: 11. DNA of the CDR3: TGTGCCAGCAGCTTGTACAGGGTTACAGGGGAGGAAAAACTGTTTTTT. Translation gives CASSLYRVTGEEKLFF.

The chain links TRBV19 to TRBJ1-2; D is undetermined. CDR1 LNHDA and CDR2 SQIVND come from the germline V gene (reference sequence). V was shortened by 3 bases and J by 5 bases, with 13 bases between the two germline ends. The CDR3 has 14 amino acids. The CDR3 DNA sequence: TGTGCCAGTAGTATTGGCGGCCTCTCGTATGGCTACACCTTC. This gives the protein CASSIGGLSYGYTF.

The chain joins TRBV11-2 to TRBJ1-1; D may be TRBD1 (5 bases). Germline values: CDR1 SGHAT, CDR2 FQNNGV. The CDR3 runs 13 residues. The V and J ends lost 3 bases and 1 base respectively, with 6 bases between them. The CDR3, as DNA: TGTGCCAGCAGCTTTGGACAGAACACTGAAGCTTTCTTT. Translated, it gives CASSFGQNTEAFF.

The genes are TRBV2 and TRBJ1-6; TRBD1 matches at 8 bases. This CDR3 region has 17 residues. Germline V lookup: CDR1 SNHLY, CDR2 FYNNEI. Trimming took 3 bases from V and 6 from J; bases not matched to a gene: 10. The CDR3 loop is CASSDPPTGEVNSPLHF. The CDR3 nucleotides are TGTGCCAGCAGTGACCCGCCGACAGGGGAAGTTAATTCACCCCTCCACTTT.

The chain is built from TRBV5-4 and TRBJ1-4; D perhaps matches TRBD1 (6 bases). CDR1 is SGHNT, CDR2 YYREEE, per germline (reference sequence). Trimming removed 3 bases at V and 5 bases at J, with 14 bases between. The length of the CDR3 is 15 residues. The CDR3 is CASSSQQGVNEKLFF. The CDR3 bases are TGTGCCAGCAGCTCACAACAGGGTGTCAATGAAAAACTGTTTTTT.

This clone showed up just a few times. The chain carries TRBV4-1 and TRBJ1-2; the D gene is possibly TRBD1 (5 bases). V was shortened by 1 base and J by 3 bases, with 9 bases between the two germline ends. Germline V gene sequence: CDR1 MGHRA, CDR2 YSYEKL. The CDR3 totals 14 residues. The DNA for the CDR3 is TGCGCCAGCAGCCAAGTCGGCAGGGACTATGGCTACACCTTC. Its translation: CASSQVGRDYGYTF.

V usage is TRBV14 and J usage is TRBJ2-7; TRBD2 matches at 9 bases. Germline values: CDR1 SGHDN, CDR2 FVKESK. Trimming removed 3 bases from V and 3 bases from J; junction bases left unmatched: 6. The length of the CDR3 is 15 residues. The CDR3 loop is CASSHGTSRFYEQYF. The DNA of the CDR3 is TGTGCCAGCAGCCATGGGACTAGCCGTTTCTACGAGCAGTACTTC. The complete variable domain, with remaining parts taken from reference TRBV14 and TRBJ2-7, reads EAGVTQFPSHSVIEKGQTVTLRCDPISGHDNLYWYRRVMGKEIKFLLHFVKESKQDESGMPNNRFLAERTGGTYSTLKVQPAELEDSGVYFCASSHGTSRFYEQYFGPGTRLTVT.

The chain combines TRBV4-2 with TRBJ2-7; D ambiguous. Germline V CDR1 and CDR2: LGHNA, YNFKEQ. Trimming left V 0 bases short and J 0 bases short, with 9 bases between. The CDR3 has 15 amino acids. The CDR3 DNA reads TGTGCCAGCAGCCAAGATAGAGGTGTCTCCTACGAGCAGTACTTC. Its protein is CASSQDRGVSYEQYF.

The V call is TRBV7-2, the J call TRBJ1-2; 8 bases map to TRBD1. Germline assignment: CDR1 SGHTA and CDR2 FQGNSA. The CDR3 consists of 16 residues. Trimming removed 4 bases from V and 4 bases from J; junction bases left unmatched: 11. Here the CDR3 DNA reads TGTGCCAGCAGCTCACCGGGCACAGGGGGGAGCTATGGCTACACCTTC. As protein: CASSSPGTGGSYGYTF.